A selection of T cell receptor beta chains follows, all from one sample in a study of PD-1 blockade in classical Hodgkin lymphoma. Data came from immunoSEQ multiplex PCR; TCRdb stores just in-frame clones and leaves some out. The sample contains around 12,000 clones, approximately 81% of which appear only once. Sequenced material: peripheral blood mononuclear cells (PBMCs), taken at baseline. The receptors come from a human donor with classical Hodgkin lymphoma. Both conserved end residues are part of each CDR3. A D gene is named only where the DNA matches it firmly.

d_call	v_call	j_call	cdr3_aa
.	TRBV18	TRBJ1-3	CASTDQGLSGNTIYF
TRBD1	TRBV28	TRBJ1-1	CASSLGASGTAEAFF
.	TRBV19	TRBJ1-5	CASSIRGTNQPQHF
.	TRBV7-6	TRBJ2-1	CASSLGAAGASYNEQFF
.	TRBV7-9	TRBJ2-7	CASSLGGANEQYF
.	TRBV5-1	TRBJ2-6	CASGTSGANVLTF
TRBD1	TRBV2	TRBJ1-3	CASSPPGQGTGNTIYF
.	TRBV10-3	TRBJ1-4	CAISEGTIANEKLFF
.	TRBV5-1	TRBJ2-7	CASSPPWGGRGSYEQYF
.	TRBV18	TRBJ2-7	CASSPGPFEQYF
TRBD2	TRBV5-1	TRBJ2-3	CASSYLAGDTDTQYF
TRBD1	TRBV5-4	TRBJ2-4	CASSPMTGVKNIQYF
.	TRBV6-5	TRBJ2-1	CASSLVGEQFF
.	TRBV2	TRBJ1-5	CASSAPLQPQHF
TRBD1	TRBV7-2	TRBJ2-7	CASSLEGQVYEQYF
TRBD2	TRBV19	TRBJ2-3	CASSGTSGGVDTQYF
.	TRBV5-6	TRBJ1-3	CASSLPADSSGNTIYF
TRBD2	TRBV27	TRBJ2-2	CASSLSIPPGLAVGGELFF
TRBD2	TRBV19	TRBJ2-2	CASSIGWGTSYAGELFF
.	TRBV7-3	TRBJ2-2	CASRPTSSAGELFF
.	TRBV7-9	TRBJ2-5	CASSYRPGETQYF
.	TRBV14	TRBJ1-1	CASSERGNTEAFF
.	TRBV7-2	.	CASSSQDGGPYEQYF
.	TRBV28	TRBJ1-4	CASSFGQFNEKLFF
.	TRBV5-1	TRBJ1-1	CASSPGHMNTEAFF
.	TRBV11-1	TRBJ1-1	CASSTGGVTEAFF
.	TRBV6-5	TRBJ1-3	CAISRGDSGNTIYF
TRBD2	TRBV5-4	TRBJ2-1	CASSLQTGLAGYNEQFF
TRBD1	TRBV4-1	TRBJ1-1	CASSAGQANTEAFF
TRBD1	TRBV5-1	TRBJ1-5	CASSLTGGPDQPQHF
.	TRBV11-2	TRBJ2-3	CASSLDRRTDTQYF
.	TRBV19	TRBJ1-2	CASSIGVGSGRAYGYTF
.	TRBV29-1	TRBJ2-2	CSVYQGSGELFF
TRBD2	TRBV4-2	TRBJ2-5	CASSQKLGTSGEETQYF
.	TRBV7-9	TRBJ1-1	CASSLGTTEAFF
.	TRBV19	TRBJ1-1	CASRTPTGAFF
TRBD1	TRBV18	TRBJ1-2	CASSPPGQGMGYTF
.	TRBV23-1	TRBJ1-1	CASSQSKEAFF
.	TRBV5-1	TRBJ1-5	CASSSGFGNQPQHF
TRBD1	TRBV19	TRBJ2-1	CASSWTGHEQFF
.	TRBV11-1	TRBJ2-3	CASSFSISTQYF
TRBD2	TRBV4-3	TRBJ2-1	CASSQELTSGYFF
.	TRBV6-1	TRBJ1-1	CASSPLGGTEAFF
TRBD1	TRBV4-1	TRBJ2-1	CASSQPQGDEQFF
.	TRBV11-2	TRBJ2-7	CASSLDAQGRENEQYF
TRBD1	TRBV5-1	TRBJ2-5	CASRETGVGETQYF
TRBD1	TRBV5-6	TRBJ2-5	CASSLIRGLRETQYF
.	TRBV4-3	TRBJ2-5	CASSQGQGYQETQYF
TRBD2	TRBV5-1	TRBJ2-1	CASSLVAGAGNEQFF
TRBD1	TRBV9	TRBJ1-1	CASSARQGAYTEAFF
TRBD2	TRBV5-1	TRBJ2-7	CASSLGLADSYEQYF
TRBD1	TRBV28	TRBJ1-2	CASRATGVYTF
TRBD2	TRBV7-9	TRBJ2-1	CASTLGVAGNEQFF
.	TRBV5-1	TRBJ2-5	CASSLENQETQYF
.	TRBV11-3	TRBJ1-1	CASNIGGVTEAFF
TRBD1	TRBV7-9	TRBJ2-7	CASSAGQGRNEQYF